This paragraph reports one T cell receptor (beta chain). Its antigen is unknown. This sample is part of a study of T-cell memory formation after mild COVID-19. Study conclusions and caveats: Within pre-infection memory, some responding clones were found, suggesting cross-reactive memory joined. The study found balanced CD4/CD8 in clones contracting day 15 to 85 and a CD4+ lean in later expanders.

In TCRdb, the 5' RACE reads were re-called with MiXCR into one record per CDR3 protein. The sample holds hundreds of thousands of distinct CDR3 sequences, around a quarter seen once. The sequencing input was PBMCs or a T cell subset sorted from them (not recorded which). The clonotype originates from an adult woman who had mild COVID-19 (a few samples of this study predate the infection). Cell type and time point are not known.

CDR3 in amino acids: CATSDYGGGRASGANVLTF. In DNA form, the CDR3 reads TGTGCCACCAGTGATTACGGTGGGGGAAGGGCCTCTGGGGCCAACGTCCTGACTTTC. V usage is TRBV24-1 and J usage is TRBJ2-6; the D gene could be TRBD1 or TRBD2 (5 bases each). The V and J ends lost 2 bases and 0 bases respectively, with 16 bases between them. Germline V CDR1 and CDR2: KGHDR, SFDVKD. This CDR3 has 19 amino acids.